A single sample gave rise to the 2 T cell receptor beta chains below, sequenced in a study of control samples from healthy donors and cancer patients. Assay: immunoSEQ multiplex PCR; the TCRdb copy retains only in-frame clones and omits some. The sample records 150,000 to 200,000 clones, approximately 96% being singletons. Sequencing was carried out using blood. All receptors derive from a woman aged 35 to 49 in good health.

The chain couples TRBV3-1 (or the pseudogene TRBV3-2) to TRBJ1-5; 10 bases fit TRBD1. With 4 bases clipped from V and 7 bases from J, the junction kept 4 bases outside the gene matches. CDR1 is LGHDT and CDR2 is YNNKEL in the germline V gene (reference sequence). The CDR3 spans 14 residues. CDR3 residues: CASSRGTGEQPQHF. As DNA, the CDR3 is TGTGCCAGCAGCCGCGGGACAGGGGAGCAGCCCCAGCATTTT.

CDR3 residues: CASSLAKGQGHGYTF. The CDR3 coding sequence is TGTGCCAGCAGCCTAGCGAAGGGACAGGGCCACGGCTACACCTTC. This chain uses TRBV13 with TRBJ1-2, with 9 positions matching TRBD1. This CDR3 contains 15 residues. Germline values: CDR1 PRHDT, CDR2 FYEKMQ (reference sequence). V gave up 5 bases and J gave up 8 bases; unmatched junction bases: 12. Full variable domain (remainder filled in from reference TRBV13 and TRBJ1-2): AAGVIQSPRHLIKEKRETATLKCYPIPRHDTVYWYQQGPGQDPQFLISFYEKMQSDKGSIPDRFSAQQFSDYHSELNMSSLELGDSALYFCASSLAKGQGHGYTFGSGTRLTVV.